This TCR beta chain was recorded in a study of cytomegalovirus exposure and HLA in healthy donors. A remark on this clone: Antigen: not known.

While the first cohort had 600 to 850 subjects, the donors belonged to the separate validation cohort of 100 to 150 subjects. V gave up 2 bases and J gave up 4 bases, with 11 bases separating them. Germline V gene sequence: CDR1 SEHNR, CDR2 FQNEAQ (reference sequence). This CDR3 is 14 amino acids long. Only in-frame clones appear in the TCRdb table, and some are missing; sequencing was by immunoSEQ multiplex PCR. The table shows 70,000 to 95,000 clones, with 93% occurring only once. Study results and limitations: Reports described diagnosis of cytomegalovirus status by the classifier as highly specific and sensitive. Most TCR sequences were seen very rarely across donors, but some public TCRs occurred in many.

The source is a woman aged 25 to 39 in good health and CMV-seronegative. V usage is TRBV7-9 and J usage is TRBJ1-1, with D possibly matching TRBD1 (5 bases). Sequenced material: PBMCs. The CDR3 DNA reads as TGTGCCAGCAGCTTACGTTCCGGGGGCACTGAAGCTTTCTTT. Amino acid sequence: CASSLRSGGTEAFF.